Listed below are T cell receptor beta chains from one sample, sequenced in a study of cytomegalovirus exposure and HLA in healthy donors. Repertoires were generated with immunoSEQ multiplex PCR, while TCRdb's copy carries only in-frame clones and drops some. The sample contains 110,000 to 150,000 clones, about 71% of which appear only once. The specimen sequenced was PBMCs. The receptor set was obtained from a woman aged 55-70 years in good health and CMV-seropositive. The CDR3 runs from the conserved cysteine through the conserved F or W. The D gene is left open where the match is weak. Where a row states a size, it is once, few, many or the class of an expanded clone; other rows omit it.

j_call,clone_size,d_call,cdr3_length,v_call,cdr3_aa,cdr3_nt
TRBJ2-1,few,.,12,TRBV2,CASSYTSNEQFF,TGTGCCAGCTCCTATACGAGCAATGAGCAGTTCTTC
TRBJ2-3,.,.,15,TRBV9,CASSPTSPPTDTQYF,TGTGCCAGCAGCCCCACTAGCCCTCCCACAGATACGCAGTATTTT
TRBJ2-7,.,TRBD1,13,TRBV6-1,CASRAGTDYEQYF,TGTGCCAGCAGGGCCGGGACAGACTACGAGCAGTACTTC
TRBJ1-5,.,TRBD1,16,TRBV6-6,CASSYPGQGSNQPQHF,TGTGCCAGCAGTTACCCGGGACAGGGATCCAATCAGCCCCAGCATTTT
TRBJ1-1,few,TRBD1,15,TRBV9,CASSPTGGLGTEAFF,TGTGCCAGCAGCCCAACAGGGGGATTGGGGACTGAAGCTTTCTTT
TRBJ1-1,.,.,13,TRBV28,CASSPQGLREAFF,TGTGCCAGCAGTCCTCAGGGGCTCCGGGAAGCTTTCTTT
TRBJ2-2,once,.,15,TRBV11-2,CASSLGTSNTGELFF,TGTGCCAGCAGCCTGGGGACTTCGAACACCGGGGAGCTGTTTTTT
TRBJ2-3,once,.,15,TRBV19,CASSIGLGSTDTQYF,TGTGCCAGTAGTATTGGATTGGGCAGCACAGATACGCAGTATTTT
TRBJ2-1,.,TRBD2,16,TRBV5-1,CASSLGLAGSYNEQFF,TGCGCCAGCAGCTTGGGTCTAGCGGGCTCCTACAATGAGCAGTTCTTC
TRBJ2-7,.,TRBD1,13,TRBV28,CASRRQGVDEQYF,TGTGCCAGCCGGAGACAGGGGGTCGACGAGCAGTACTTC
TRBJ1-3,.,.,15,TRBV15,CATSPRTGSGNTIYF,TGTGCCACCTCGCCCCGGACGGGGTCTGGAAACACCATATATTTT
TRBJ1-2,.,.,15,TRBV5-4,CASSLEDARGYGYTF,TGTGCCAGCAGCTTGGAAGACGCCAGGGGCTATGGCTACACCTTC
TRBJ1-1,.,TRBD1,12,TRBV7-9,CASSSTTGEAFF,TGTGCCAGCAGCTCCACGACAGGGGAAGCTTTCTTT
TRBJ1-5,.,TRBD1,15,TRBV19,CASSMDRLANQPQHF,TGTGCCAGTAGTATGGACAGGTTGGCGAATCAGCCCCAGCATTTT
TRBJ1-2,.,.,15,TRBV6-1,CASSEARGVNYGYTF,TGTGCCAGCAGTGAAGCGCGGGGGGTCAACTATGGCTACACCTTC
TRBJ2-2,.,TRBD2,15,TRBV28,CASGPSGRATGELFF,TGTGCCAGCGGACCTAGCGGGAGGGCCACCGGGGAGCTGTTTTTT
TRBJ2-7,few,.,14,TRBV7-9,CASSPRSVSYEQYF,TGTGCCAGCAGCCCTCGTAGCGTCTCCTACGAGCAGTACTTC
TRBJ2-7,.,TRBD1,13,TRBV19,CASSDRGNYEQYF,TGTGCCAGTAGCGACAGGGGAAACTACGAGCAGTACTTC
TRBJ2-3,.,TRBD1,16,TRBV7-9,CASSLGKRTGTDTQYF,TGTGCCAGCAGCTTAGGGAAAAGGACAGGGACAGATACGCAGTATTTT
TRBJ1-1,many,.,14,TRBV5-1,CASSFGPPGTEAFF,TGCGCCAGCAGCTTCGGACCCCCGGGAACTGAAGCTTTCTTT